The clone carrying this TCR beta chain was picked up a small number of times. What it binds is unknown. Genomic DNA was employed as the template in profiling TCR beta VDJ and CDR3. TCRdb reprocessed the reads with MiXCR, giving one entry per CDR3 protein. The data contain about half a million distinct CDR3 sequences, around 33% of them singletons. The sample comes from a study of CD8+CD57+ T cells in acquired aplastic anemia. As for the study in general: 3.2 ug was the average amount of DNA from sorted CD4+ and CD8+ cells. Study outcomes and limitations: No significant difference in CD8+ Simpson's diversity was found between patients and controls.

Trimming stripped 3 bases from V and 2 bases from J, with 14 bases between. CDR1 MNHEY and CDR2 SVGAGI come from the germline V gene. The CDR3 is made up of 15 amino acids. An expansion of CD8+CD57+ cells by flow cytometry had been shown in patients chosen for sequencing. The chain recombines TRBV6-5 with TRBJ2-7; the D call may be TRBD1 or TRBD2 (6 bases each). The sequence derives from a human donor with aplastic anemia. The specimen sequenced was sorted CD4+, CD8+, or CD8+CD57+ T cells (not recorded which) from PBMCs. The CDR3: CASSYSRGLTYEQYF. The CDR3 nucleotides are TGTGCCAGCAGTTATTCCCGGGGGCTTACCTACGAGCAGTACTTC.